This TCR beta chain was identified during a study of blood T cell repertoires in COVID-19. Study-level information: The study drew acute and convalescent COVID-19 samples from the United States, Italy and Spain. In each case, the material was cDNA or gDNA derived from T cells, B-cell-depleted T cells, or PBMCs.

With 7 bases removed from V and 6 bases from J, the gap between germline ends came to 19 bases. This CDR3 contains 14 residues. The germline V gene has CDR1 LNHDA and CDR2 SQIVND (reference sequence). Methods used by the authors: Estimation of nucleated cell counts was performed using reference gene primer amplification. Produced via immunoSEQ multiplex PCR; TCRdb's table is partial and in-frame only. The DNA gave D and trimming, while V, J and clone size come from that table. In the table there are around 90,000 clones, 80% of which are singletons. This sequence joins TRBV19 and TRBJ2-7; D not certain. Sequencing input: peripheral blood. The receptor comes from a human donor in a cohort sampled during active COVID-19. For the CDR3, the DNA is TGTGCCAGTATCACAGACCCCTACTTCTCCGAGCAGTACTTC. Translated, it gives CASITDPYFSEQYF. The entire variable domain, with the rest obtained from reference TRBV19 and TRBJ2-7, is as follows: DGGITQSPKYLFRKEGQNVTLSCEQNLNHDAMYWYRQDPGQGLRLIYYSQIVNDFQKGDIAEGYSVSREKKESFPLTVTSAQKNPTAFYLCASITDPYFSEQYFGPGTRLTVT.